This T cell receptor beta chain is from a study of T cell responses to AZD1222 COVID-19 vaccine. Germline assignment: CDR1 SNHLY and CDR2 FYNNEI. The CDR3 runs 12 residues. V was clipped by 9 bases and J by 5 bases; unmatched bases: 6. Clones were read by immunoSEQ multiplex PCR, and TCRdb kept only the in-frame ones, dropping some. The data hold 140,000 to 150,000 clones, with approximately 90% observed a single time. The sequences come from peripheral blood, collected 28 days after the second AZD1222 dose. This chain connects TRBV2 to TRBJ2-5; 7 bases are a match to TRBD2. This TCR came from an adult who received the AZD1222 COVID-19 vaccine. CDR3: CARLAYGETQYF. DNA for the CDR3: TGTGCCAGACTAGCGTATGGGGAGACCCAGTACTTC.